This record covers a single T cell receptor beta chain. The CDR3 sequence is 17 residues long. CDR1 is SGHTS and CDR2 is YDEGEE in the germline V gene. J lost 6 bases, V lost 3 bases, and 12 bases had no gene match. Using immunoSEQ multiplex PCR, the repertoire was profiled, and TCRdb retains in-frame clones only, with some absent. The table records about 170,000 clones, about 82% of them present only once. Patients of the Seattle cohort, enrolled during active infection, were followed longitudinally. The data were taken from a study of blood T cell repertoires in COVID-19. Study background: Samples taken during acute and convalescent COVID-19 were collected in the United States, Italy and Spain. Sources were T cells, B-cell-depleted T cells, or PBMCs; the material itself was cDNA or gDNA.

The receptor was derived from an elderly woman with COVID-19, enrolled during active disease. Material: peripheral blood. This rearrangement joins TRBV5-8 to TRBJ1-5; TRBD1 matches 10 bases. The CDR3 sequence: CASSSMPTGGDFQPQHF. The CDR3, as DNA: TGTGCCAGCAGCTCCATGCCGACAGGGGGCGATTTTCAGCCCCAGCATTTT.